The 20 T cell receptor beta chains in this list originate from one sample, sequenced in a study of shared clonotypes between healthy human individuals. The table came from immunoSEQ multiplex PCR; TCRdb's copy has only in-frame clones and leaves some out. The repertoire holds roughly 680,000 clones, with approximately 72% as singletons. What was sequenced was memory CD4+ T cells sorted from blood. Noted subset: CD45RA-negative fraction. The source of these receptors is a woman aged 25 to 39 in good health.

This rearrangement joins TRBV30 to TRBJ2-7; D is unclear. With 4 bases removed from V and 3 bases from J, the gap between germline ends came to 19 bases. CDR1 and CDR2 (germline): GTSNPN, SVGIG (reference sequence). This CDR3 comprises 15 residues. Here the CDR3 reads CAWMSPGRRNYEQYF. The CDR3 DNA reads as TGTGCCTGGATGAGCCCCGGACGGAGAAACTACGAGCAGTACTTC.

The gene calls are TRBV18 and TRBJ2-2; TRBD2 matches at 8 bases. Germline CDR1 and CDR2: KGHSH and LQKENI. The CDR3 is made up of 15 amino acids. Losses at the gene ends were 4 bases for V and 6 bases for J; bases not matched to a gene: 7. The CDR3 DNA follows: TGTGCCAGCTCACTGTCTCGAGCGGGAGCCGGGGAGCTGTTTTTT. Amino acids: CASSLSRAGAGELFF.

The chain combines TRBV4-2 with TRBJ2-3, with 10 nucleotides matching TRBD2. Per the germline V gene, CDR1 is LGHNA and CDR2 is YNFKEQ. The CDR3 consists of 14 residues. Trimming removed 4 bases from V and 13 bases from J; junction bases left unmatched: 11. CDR3 sequence (DNA): TGTGCCAGCAGCCCCTCGGGAGTTCTAGCGGGAGAGTATTTT. It yields the protein CASSPSGVLAGEYF.

The chain uses TRBV5-6 and TRBJ2-1; 8 bases line up with TRBD1. The length of the CDR3 is 16 residues. Germline V gene data show CDR1 as SGHDT and CDR2 as YYEEEE. With V trimmed by 2 bases and J by 0 bases, 4 bases remained unmatched. CDR3 nucleotides: TGTGCCAGCAGCTTCCAGGGGGCGAGCTCCTACAATGAGCAGTTCTTC. Translating it yields CASSFQGASSYNEQFF.

The chain combines TRBV7-3 with TRBJ2-3, with 8 positions matching TRBD2. V shed 5 bases and J 5 bases; nucleotides not matched to a gene: 6. Germline assignment: CDR1 SGHTA and CDR2 FQGTGA. The CDR3 spans 14 residues. The CDR3 sequence is CASSASGFLDTQYF. DNA for the CDR3: TGTGCCAGCAGCGCTAGCGGGTTCCTAGATACGCAGTATTTT.

The chain combines TRBV19 with TRBJ1-2, with TRBD1 identical over 11 bases. Germline CDR1 LNHDA, CDR2 SQIVND (reference sequence). This CDR3 has 14 amino acids. J was trimmed by 8 bases and V by 1 base; bases with no gene match: 3. The CDR3 region has the DNA TGTGCCAGTAGTATAGGGACAGGGGGCGTCGGCTACACCTTC. This gives the protein CASSIGTGGVGYTF.

The V and J genes are TRBV6-5 and TRBJ1-2, with TRBD1 as a possible D gene (5 bases). CDR3 size: 16 residues. Trimming took off 2 bases at V and 2 bases at J, with 15 bases between the two ends. Germline CDR1 and CDR2: MNHEY and SVGAGI. The CDR3 DNA is TGTGCCAGCAGTTACCATCCAGGGTCATTGAACTATGGCTACACCTTC. It encodes CASSYHPGSLNYGYTF.

The rearrangement uses TRBV5-1 and TRBJ2-2; TRBD1 agrees at 10 bases. V gave up 4 bases and J gave up 3 bases; unmatched junction bases: 3. Germline lookup yields CDR1 SGHRS and CDR2 YFSETQ. The CDR3 covers 15 residues. This CDR3 reads CASSVGQGYTGELFF. CDR3 coding DNA: TGCGCCAGCAGCGTGGGACAGGGGTACACCGGGGAGCTGTTTTTT.

The V call is TRBV12-5, the J call TRBJ2-3, with 9 bases aligning to TRBD2. This CDR3 is 16 amino acids long. J was trimmed by 4 bases and V by 1 base; bases with no gene match: 6. Germline V lookup: CDR1 LGHNT, CDR2 FRNRAP. For the CDR3, the DNA is TGTGCTAGTGGTTTGGGCGGGAGGGGTTCCGCAGATACGCAGTATTTT. It yields the protein CASGLGGRGSADTQYF.

This clone was detected a few times. This sequence joins TRBV2 and TRBJ2-1; D is unclear. CDR3 length: 14 residues. Germline assignment: CDR1 SNHLY and CDR2 FYNNEI. V lost 6 bases, J lost 3 bases, and 12 bases lay in between. The CDR3 DNA follows: TGTGCCAGCAGCGAAATGGCGAGCTACAATGAGCAGTTCTTC. Translating it yields CASSEMASYNEQFF.

The V call is TRBV5-1, the J call TRBJ2-1; 14 bases line up with TRBD2. Trimming cost V 4 bases and J 3 bases; bases outside gene matches: 6. There are 17 residues in the CDR3. Germline V CDR1 and CDR2: SGHRS, YFSETQ. CDR3: CASSPPGLAGVYNEQFF. Here the CDR3 DNA reads TGCGCCAGCAGCCCTCCGGGACTAGCGGGAGTCTACAATGAGCAGTTCTTC.

V and J are TRBV5-1 and TRBJ1-1; the match to TRBD1 covers 10 bases. From germline, CDR1 is SGHRS and CDR2 YFSETQ. This CDR3 is built from 17 residues. Unmatched junction bases numbered 13, after V lost 3 bases and J lost 5 bases. The CDR3 region is CASSSPIGGQGRTEAFF. CDR3 bases: TGCGCCAGCAGCTCCCCAATCGGGGGACAGGGGAGGACTGAAGCTTTCTTT.

V gene TRBV15 combines with J gene TRBJ2-1; D may be TRBD2 (6 bases). CDR3 length: 18 amino acids. The germline gives CDR1 LNHNV, CDR2 YYDKDF (reference sequence). Deletions cut 1 base from V and 1 base from J, with 17 bases between. CDR3 DNA: TGTGCCACCAGCAGAGCCCGGGGTAGCGGACAATCCTACAATGAGCAGTTCTTC. The encoded protein is CATSRARGSGQSYNEQFF.

The chain uses TRBV7-9 and TRBJ2-5; no firm D call. The V end lost 5 bases, the J end lost 3 bases, and 10 bases lay between the germline ends. In germline, CDR1 is SEHNR, CDR2 FQNEAQ (reference sequence). The CDR3 is 13 amino acids. The CDR3 bases are TGTGCCAGCAGCCCAATGGCCAAAGAGACCCAGTACTTC. Translation gives CASSPMAKETQYF.

This chain connects TRBV10-2 to TRBJ2-2; 10 bases fit TRBD2. The germline gives CDR1 WSHSY, CDR2 SAAADI. Trimming cost V 4 bases and J 6 bases; bases outside gene matches: 5. The CDR3 runs 15 residues. CDR3 sequence reads: CASSVSGRAAGELFF. The CDR3 nucleotides read TGCGCCAGCAGTGTAAGCGGGAGGGCCGCCGGGGAGCTGTTTTTT.

This clone was observed a single time. V and J are TRBV16 and TRBJ1-5, with D unclear. Germline V lookup: CDR1 KGHSY, CDR2 FQNENV. CDR3 size: 15 residues. Trimming stripped 0 bases from V and 3 bases from J, with 9 bases between. In DNA form, the CDR3 reads TGTGCCAGCAGCCAATCGGGAGGGTACAATCAGCCCCAGCATTTT. Translation: CASSQSGGYNQPQHF.

The chain is built from TRBV7-9 and TRBJ2-3; 8 bases map to TRBD2. V shed 5 bases, J shed 4 bases, and the junction held 8 bases outside the gene matches. The germline V gene has CDR1 SEHNR and CDR2 FQNEAQ (reference sequence). The CDR3 loop spans 15 amino acids. The CDR3 DNA sequence: TGTGCCAGCAGCCCCGGGGTAGCGGGATCAGATACGCAGTATTTT. Translation gives CASSPGVAGSDTQYF.

This chain uses TRBV13 with TRBJ1-2, with 8 bases fitting TRBD1. This CDR3 is built from 14 residues. Germline V gene lookup returns CDR1 PRHDT and CDR2 FYEKMQ (reference sequence). V lost 6 bases, J lost 8 bases, and 11 bases stayed unmatched. The CDR3 loop reads CASRRAGGHPGYTF. Written as DNA, the CDR3 is TGTGCCAGCAGAAGAGCAGGGGGCCACCCCGGCTACACCTTC.

V is TRBV5-1 and J is TRBJ2-3; D gene unclear. The V gene's germline CDR1 is SGHRS and CDR2 YFSETQ. The CDR3 covers 12 residues. V was trimmed by 2 bases and J by 6 bases, leaving 7 bases between them. The DNA of the CDR3 is TGCGCCAGCAGCTTAAGTGCTGATACGCAGTATTTT. Encoded protein: CASSLSADTQYF.

Ten or more counts support this clone. V is TRBV6-1 and J is TRBJ2-7; D remains unclear. Trimming removed 6 bases at V and 5 bases at J, with 2 bases between. CDR3 length: 9 amino acids. CDR1 is MNHNS and CDR2 is SASEGT in the germline V gene. Here the CDR3 DNA reads TGTGCCAGCAGAGACGAGCAGTACTTC. Its translation is CASRDEQYF.